This T cell receptor (beta chain) was observed in a study of blood T cell repertoires in COVID-19. Overall study: The study drew acute and convalescent COVID-19 samples from the United States, Italy and Spain. In each case, the material was cDNA or gDNA derived from T cells, B-cell-depleted T cells, or PBMCs.

Trimming took off 3 bases at V and 0 bases at J, with 15 bases between the two ends. There are 17 residues in the CDR3. From germline, CDR1 is MDHEN and CDR2 SYDVKM. Source study methods: Using reference gene primer amplification, nucleated cell counts were estimated. Clones were sequenced by immunoSEQ multiplex PCR, and TCRdb holds only the in-frame ones, with some missing. Clone size and V and J calls were adopted from that table, with D and trimming inferred from the DNA. The table records about 120,000 clones, more than 80% of them present only once. Sequencing was performed on peripheral blood. This receptor was taken from a human donor in a cohort sampled during active COVID-19. V gene TRBV28 combines with J gene TRBJ1-3; the D gene is possibly TRBD1 (6 bases). The CDR3 reads CASSFIHRAFSGNTIYF. CDR3 in DNA: TGTGCCAGCAGTTTTATACACAGGGCCTTCTCTGGAAACACCATATATTTT.